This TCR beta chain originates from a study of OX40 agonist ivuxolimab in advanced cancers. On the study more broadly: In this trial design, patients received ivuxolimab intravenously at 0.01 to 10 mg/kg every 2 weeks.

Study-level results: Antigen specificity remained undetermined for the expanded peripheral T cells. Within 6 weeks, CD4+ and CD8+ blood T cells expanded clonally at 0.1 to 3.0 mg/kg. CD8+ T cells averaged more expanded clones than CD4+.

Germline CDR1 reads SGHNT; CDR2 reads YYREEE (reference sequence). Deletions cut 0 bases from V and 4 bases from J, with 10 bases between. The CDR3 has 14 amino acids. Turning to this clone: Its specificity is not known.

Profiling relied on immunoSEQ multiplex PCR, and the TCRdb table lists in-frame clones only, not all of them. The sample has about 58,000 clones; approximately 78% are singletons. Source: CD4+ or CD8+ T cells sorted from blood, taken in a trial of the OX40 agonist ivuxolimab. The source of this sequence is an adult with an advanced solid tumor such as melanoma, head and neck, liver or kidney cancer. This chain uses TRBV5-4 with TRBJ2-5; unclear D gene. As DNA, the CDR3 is TGTGCCAGCAGCTTGGTGATTGACGGAGAGACCCAGTACTTC. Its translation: CASSLVIDGETQYF.